This T cell receptor beta chain was sequenced in a study of shared clonotypes between healthy human individuals. This CDR3 spans 15 amino acids. Germline V gene lookup returns CDR1 LGHNA and CDR2 YSLEER. V was pared by 0 bases and J by 0 bases, with 6 bases between. Broader study findings: Unshared clonotypes carried lower generation probabilities than those common to all four donors.

DNA at about 210 ng, roughly 27,000 T cell genomes, went into sorted-subset replicate PCRs. The method was immunoSEQ multiplex PCR; TCRdb's version includes in-frame clones alone and lacks a portion of them. This sample yields about 1.1 million clones, of which around 82% are seen a single time; more than 0.45% belongs to the top ten. To note about this clone: Its antigen remains unknown. Other DNA sequences in the sample encode the same CDR3.

Donors comprised healthy HIV-negative adults lacking recent acute infections or vaccinations. Input material: memory CD4+ T cells from PBMCs. The sample's subset: CD45RA-negative fraction. This TCR was sampled from a young man in good health. Some clones in this sample may be carry-over from other donors' samples. The rearrangement uses TRBV4-3 and TRBJ1-5; D gene unclear. CDR3 DNA sequence: TGCGCCAGCAGCCAAGAGGTGTATAGCAATCAGCCCCAGCATTTT. Translating it yields CASSQEVYSNQPQHF.